This T cell receptor (beta chain) is drawn from a study of cytotoxic CD8 clonotypes in ibrutinib-treated CLL. Study-wide points: While tracking circulating CD8+ T-cell counts, baseline clonality exceeded that of age-matched healthy donors. Upon ibrutinib response clonality rose, and upon progression it fell back toward baseline.

This CDR3 comprises 15 residues. Per the germline V gene, CDR1 is MNHNY and CDR2 is SVGAGI (reference sequence). The V end was cut by 4 bases, the J end by 4 bases, with 17 bases between. Method: immunoSEQ multiplex PCR; TCRdb's copy keeps in-frame clones and lacks some. The sample shows around 70,000 clones, approximately 87% of them seen only once. Comments on this clone: Its specificity is unknown.

This receptor was taken from a human donor with chronic lymphocytic leukemia. The sequences come from PBMCs, collected after 24 months of ibrutinib treatment. This sequence joins TRBV6-6 and TRBJ2-7; TRBD2 might be the D (5 bases). The CDR3 DNA sequence: TGTGCCAGCAGTTCCGGAACTAGAGACCAATACGAGCAGTACTTC. Residues: CASSSGTRDQYEQYF.